This passage covers 30 T cell receptor beta chains from one sample sequenced in a study of T cell responses to AZD1222 COVID-19 vaccine. TCRdb keeps only in-frame clones here, not all; method: immunoSEQ multiplex PCR. The sample consists of roughly 120,000 clones, around 93% of them appearing once. Specimen: peripheral blood, collected 28 days after the second AZD1222 dose. These receptors all stem from an adult who received the AZD1222 COVID-19 vaccine.

V and J are TRBV28 and TRBJ2-1, with D unresolved. The CDR3 is 14 residues long. The ends were cut back, 5 bases at V and 4 bases at J, with 12 bases in the middle. From germline, CDR1 is MDHEN and CDR2 SYDVKM. This CDR3 reads CASSLTLRYNEQFF. For the CDR3, the DNA is TGTGCCAGCAGTCTAACTCTTAGGTACAATGAGCAGTTCTTC.

The chain joins TRBV5-1 to TRBJ2-1; TRBD2 aligns across 11 bases. CDR1 and CDR2 from the germline V gene are SGHRS and YFSETQ. The CDR3 extends over 16 amino acids. Trimming at V came to 1 base and at J to 6 bases, leaving 6 bases not matched to a gene. The CDR3 bases are TGCGCCAGCAGCTTGCTTAAACTAGCGGGAGCCAATGAGCAGTTCTTC. Its translation is CASSLLKLAGANEQFF.

CDR3: CASSMGPQGEQFF. CDR3 DNA: TGCGCCAGCAGTATGGGGCCCCAGGGTGAGCAGTTCTTC. This chain uses TRBV10-2 with TRBJ2-1, with a tentative D call TRBD1 (5 bases). The germline gives CDR1 WSHSY, CDR2 SAAADI. The CDR3 contains 13 residues. V lost 5 bases to trimming and J lost 9 bases, with 14 bases between them.

V usage is TRBV20-1 and J usage is TRBJ2-7, with D perhaps matching TRBD2 (6 bases). Germline V gives CDR1 DFQATT, CDR2 SNEGSKA (reference sequence). This CDR3 has 15 residues. Trimming pared 3 bases from V and 7 bases from J, leaving 22 bases between. CDR3 in DNA: TGCAGTGCTAGTTCCCCCGGGACTCCCTCGAGGGAGCAGTACTTC. Its translation: CSASSPGTPSREQYF.

The chain employs TRBV10-2 and TRBJ2-3; no reliable D call. Germline assignment: CDR1 WSHSY and CDR2 SAAADI. V was shortened by 3 bases and J by 4 bases, with 8 bases between the two germline ends. The CDR3 contains 13 residues. This CDR3 is CASSDKRADTQYF. DNA of the CDR3: TGCGCCAGCAGTGATAAGCGCGCAGATACGCAGTATTTT.

The chain joins TRBV6-4 to TRBJ1-2; TRBD1 is a possible D gene (6 bases). With 2 bases removed from V and 7 bases from J, the gap between germline ends came to 17 bases. Germline V gives CDR1 MRHNA, CDR2 SNTAGT. This CDR3 has 15 residues. CDR3 bases: TGTGCCAGCAGTGACGGCCAAGAGGGGGGTTTTGGCTACACCTTC. Protein sequence: CASSDGQEGGFGYTF.

The chain carries TRBV6-1 and TRBJ2-1; TRBD2 matches 9 bases. Trimming at V came to 3 bases and at J to 9 bases, leaving 15 bases not matched to a gene. Per the germline V gene, CDR1 is MNHNS and CDR2 is SASEGT. The CDR3 spans 17 residues. The CDR3 region has the DNA TGTGCCAGCAGTGACCTGGAGGGCGGGAGGGGTAAGGTTGAGCAGTTCTTC. Translated: CASSDLEGGRGKVEQFF.

The chain joins TRBV5-1 to TRBJ2-1; 9 bases match TRBD2. Germline V gene data show CDR1 as SGHRS and CDR2 as YFSETQ. The CDR3 length is 17 residues. V gave up 0 bases and J gave up 4 bases; unmatched junction bases: 8. The CDR3 nucleotides read TGCGCCAGCAGCTTGGGGCCAGCGGGGGGAACTTACAATGAGCAGTTCTTC. It is translated as CASSLGPAGGTYNEQFF. Using reference TRBV5-1 and TRBJ2-1 for the parts outside the CDR3, the full variable domain is KAGVTQTPRYLIKTRGQQVTLSCSPISGHRSVSWYQQTPGQGLQFLFEYFSETQRNKGNFPGRFSGRQFSNSRSEMNVSTLELGDSALYLCASSLGPAGGTYNEQFFGPGTRLTVL.

On this clone itself: The limits of the CDR3 on the DNA are not certain, so only TCRdb's listed CDR3 is given. This CDR3 is CASSKVGQGTEAFF. The chain carries TRBV21-1 and TRBJ1-1; the table's D call of TRBD1 was not tested on the DNA. TRBV21-1 is shown as a pseudogene. The CDR3 spans 14 amino acids, including both terminal residues.

The table lists this clone with a count of one. In DNA form, the CDR3 reads TGTGCCAGCAGTGAAAGGCGGGGGTTCACCGGGGAGCTGTTTTTT. As protein: CASSERRGFTGELFF. The chain has TRBV25-1 and TRBJ2-2; TRBD2 agrees at 7 bases. V was clipped by 2 bases and J by 4 bases; unmatched bases: 4. The CDR3 is 15 residues long. Germline assignment: CDR1 MGHDK and CDR2 SYGVNS.

The chain has TRBV2 and TRBJ1-2; 9 bases are a match to TRBD1. The germline CDR1 and CDR2 sequences are SNHLY and FYNNEI. Germline trimming cut 5 bases from V and 8 bases from J; bases unmatched to any gene: 6. The CDR3 extends over 13 amino acids. CDR3 DNA sequence: TGTGCCAGCAGTCCCGGGACAGGGAGAGGCTACACCTTC. It translates to CASSPGTGRGYTF.

This chain connects TRBV5-1 to TRBJ2-7; 9 bases line up with TRBD1. CDR1 and CDR2 from the germline V gene are SGHRS and YFSETQ. V was clipped by 0 bases and J by 4 bases; unmatched bases: 8. The length of the CDR3 is 16 residues. The chain's CDR3 is CASSLVQGANVYEQYF. CDR3 DNA sequence: TGCGCCAGCAGCTTGGTACAGGGGGCGAATGTTTACGAGCAGTACTTC. The complete variable domain, with remaining parts taken from reference TRBV5-1 and TRBJ2-7, reads KAGVTQTPRYLIKTRGQQVTLSCSPISGHRSVSWYQQTPGQGLQFLFEYFSETQRNKGNFPGRFSGRQFSNSRSEMNVSTLELGDSALYLCASSLVQGANVYEQYFGPGTRLTVT.

V is TRBV7-2 and J is TRBJ1-3; possibly TRBD1 for D (6 bases). CDR3 length equals 16 residues. The ends were cut back, 5 bases at V and 8 bases at J, with 22 bases in the middle. Germline V CDR1 and CDR2: SGHTA, FQGNSA. The CDR3, as DNA: TGTGCCAGCAGCCCACGCAGCCGGGACAATTTCGACACCATATATTTT. Translating it yields CASSPRSRDNFDTIYF.

The chain combines TRBV3-1 (or the pseudogene TRBV3-2) with TRBJ1-3; no firm D call. Trimming removed 0 bases from V and 7 bases from J, with 4 bases in between. The germline V gene encodes CDR1 LGHDT and CDR2 YNNKEL (reference sequence). This CDR3 contains 12 residues. The CDR3 DNA follows: TGTGCCAGCAGCCAAGACGAGAACACCATATATTTT. This encodes CASSQDENTIYF.

The chain couples TRBV29-1 to TRBJ1-3; D is ambiguous. CDR3 length: 15 amino acids. V shed 2 bases and J shed 0 bases, with 11 bases lying between them. The germline V gene has CDR1 SQVTM and CDR2 ANQGSEA. The CDR3, as DNA: TGCAGCGTTGAAAACCCACCCAACTCTGGAAACACCATATATTTT. Translated, it gives CSVENPPNSGNTIYF. The full variable domain, rest sourced from reference TRBV29-1 and TRBJ1-3, is SAVISQKPSRDICQRGTSLTIQCQVDSQVTMMFWYRQQPGQSLTLIATANQGSEATYESGFVIDKFPISRPNLTFSTLTVSNMSPEDSSIYLCSVENPPNSGNTIYFGEGSWLTVV.

The chain is built from TRBV25-1 and TRBJ2-3, with 7 bases identical to TRBD1. The CDR3 spans 11 residues. Germline loops: CDR1 MGHDK, CDR2 SYGVNS. Trimming took 2 bases from V and 10 from J; bases not matched to a gene: 0. The CDR3 region has the DNA TGTGCCAGCAGTGAAGACAGGGCGCAGTATTTT. It specifies CASSEDRAQYF.

This rearrangement joins TRBV5-6 to TRBJ2-5; D may match TRBD1 or TRBD2 (5 bases each). CDR3 length: 14 residues. Trimming cost V 4 bases and J 5 bases, with 15 bases left between them. From germline, CDR1 is SGHDT and CDR2 YYEEEE. The CDR3 DNA reads TGTGCCAGCAGCCTAGGGTGGGGCGGGGAGACCCAGTACTTC. The encoded protein is CASSLGWGGETQYF.

This chain uses TRBV10-3 with TRBJ2-1, with D possibly being TRBD1 (6 bases). Germline V gene lookup returns CDR1 ENHRY and CDR2 SYGVKD. This CDR3 comprises 14 residues. V lost 2 bases, J lost 6 bases, and 11 bases lay in between. CDR3 region: CAISEVEGGNEQFF. CDR3 DNA sequence: TGTGCCATCAGTGAGGTAGAAGGGGGCAATGAGCAGTTCTTC.

The CDR3 DNA sequence: TGCGCCAGCAGCTTGGGCAGGGGGCACAATGAGCAGTTCTTC. This translates into CASSLGRGHNEQFF. The gene calls are TRBV5-1 and TRBJ2-1; 8 bases fit TRBD1. The CDR3 consists of 14 residues. V lost 0 bases to trimming and J lost 5 bases; unmatched junction nucleotides: 1. In germline, CDR1 is SGHRS, CDR2 YFSETQ.

The sample holds one count of this clone. The V and J genes are TRBV7-9 and TRBJ1-1, with D unresolved. CDR1 and CDR2 from the germline V gene are SEHNR and FQNEAQ (reference sequence). This CDR3 region has 14 residues. The V end was cut by 3 bases, the J end by 1 base, with 9 bases between. The CDR3 sequence: CASSFAQENTEAFF. DNA of the CDR3: TGTGCCAGCAGCTTTGCCCAGGAGAACACTGAAGCTTTCTTT.

This clone has only one observation. The chain joins TRBV5-1 to TRBJ2-3; TRBD2 matches at 9 bases. Germline V gene data show CDR1 as SGHRS and CDR2 as YFSETQ. V lost 0 bases, J lost 0 bases, and 11 bases stayed unmatched. The CDR3 has 19 amino acids. The CDR3: CASSLDGGRVAWSTDTQYF. The CDR3, as DNA: TGCGCCAGCAGCTTGGACGGCGGGAGGGTGGCCTGGAGCACAGATACGCAGTATTTT.

This sequence joins TRBV10-3 and TRBJ2-3; D gene ambiguous. Germline lookup yields CDR1 ENHRY and CDR2 SYGVKD. The CDR3 spans 13 residues. V lost 5 bases, J lost 1 base, and 7 bases lay in between. Written as DNA, the CDR3 is TGTGCCATCAGTTCCGGAGGCACAGATACGCAGTATTTT. It encodes CAISSGGTDTQYF.

The rearrangement links TRBV5-1 to TRBJ1-3, with TRBD1 identical over 9 bases. CDR3 size: 17 residues. The germline gives CDR1 SGHRS, CDR2 YFSETQ. V shed 0 bases, J shed 2 bases, and the junction held 6 bases outside the gene matches. The DNA of the CDR3 is TGCGCCAGCAGCTTGGAGACCGGGACAGGGACTGGAAACACCATATATTTT. Protein product: CASSLETGTGTGNTIYF.

J is TRBJ1-1 and V is TRBV18, with 7 bases that match TRBD1. The CDR3 has 12 residues. CDR1 KGHSH and CDR2 LQKENI come from the germline V gene. The V gene end was trimmed by 5 bases and the J gene end by 8 bases; junction bases not matched to a gene: 5. As DNA, the CDR3 is TGTGCCAGCTCAACCATGACAGGGGAAGCTTTCTTT. Its translation is CASSTMTGEAFF.

This chain joins TRBV19 and TRBJ1-5, with 7 bases matching TRBD1. With 10 bases clipped from V and 7 bases from J, the junction kept 7 bases outside the gene matches. The CDR3 has 12 amino acids. In germline, CDR1 is LNHDA, CDR2 SQIVND (reference sequence). The CDR3 protein is CATSRGGQPQHF. CDR3 in DNA: TGTGCCACCTCCAGGGGGGGGCAGCCCCAGCATTTT.

J is TRBJ1-1 and V is TRBV18; 10 bases are shared with TRBD1. V dropped 1 base and J dropped 2; count of bases not matched to a gene: 1. CDR3 length: 15 amino acids. The germline V gene encodes CDR1 KGHSH and CDR2 LQKENI. CDR3 DNA sequence: TGTGCCAGCTCACCACAGACAGGGGGCAACACTGAAGCTTTCTTT. Its protein product is CASSPQTGGNTEAFF.

The CDR3 protein is CSVGQGVDEQFF. In nucleotides, the CDR3 is TGCAGCGTTGGACAGGGGGTCGATGAGCAGTTCTTC. V usage is TRBV29-1 and J usage is TRBJ2-1, with 9 bases aligning to TRBD1. The CDR3 has 12 residues. The V gene's germline CDR1 is SQVTM and CDR2 ANQGSEA. Germline trimming cut 4 bases from V and 8 bases from J; bases unmatched to any gene: 3.

The gene calls are TRBV7-2 and TRBJ1-2, with D possibly TRBD1 on 5 matching bases. Trimming removed 6 bases at V and 6 bases at J, with 20 bases between. CDR3 length: 15 residues. The germline gives CDR1 SGHTA, CDR2 FQGNSA. CDR3 DNA sequence: TGTGCCAGCAGGGAACCAGGGAAAGGGCTCCATGGCTACACCTTC. The encoded protein is CASREPGKGLHGYTF.

J is TRBJ1-1 and V is TRBV5-1; 8 bases are a match to TRBD1. This CDR3 is 14 amino acids long. Per the germline V gene, CDR1 is SGHRS and CDR2 is YFSETQ. With 0 bases clipped from V and 10 bases from J, the junction kept 8 bases outside the gene matches. The CDR3 loop reads CASSLGDRGSGAFF. Written as DNA, the CDR3 is TGCGCCAGCAGCTTGGGCGACAGGGGCTCGGGAGCTTTCTTT.

The J gene is TRBJ2-7, the V gene TRBV7-7, with D unclear. V dropped 5 bases and J dropped 7 bases, with 18 bases sitting between them. CDR1 and CDR2 from the germline V gene are SSHAT and FNYEAQ (reference sequence). The CDR3 contains 14 residues. CDR3 bases: TGTGCCAGCAGCAATCTCCCCGGCGAGGTTGAGCAGTACTTC. It codes for CASSNLPGEVEQYF.